Presented here are 14 T cell receptor beta chains from one specimen sequenced in a study of blood T cell repertoires in COVID-19. Assay used: immunoSEQ multiplex PCR; TCRdb lists only in-frame clones, some missing. The sample carries about 190,000 clones, roughly 80% recorded once. The source material was peripheral blood. These TCRs come from a woman in her twenties or thirties with acute or convalescent COVID-19.

The chain recombines TRBV28 with TRBJ1-6; the D gene is possibly TRBD1 (5 bases). The germline V and J ends were trimmed by 11 bases and 7 bases, with 24 bases remaining between them. Germline lookup yields CDR1 MDHEN and CDR2 SYDVKM. The CDR3 consists of 16 residues. DNA for the CDR3: TGTGCCGCAAAAAGGGGTGGAGGGCGGGCGAATTCACCCCTCCACTTT. This encodes CAAKRGGGRANSPLHF.

This chain joins TRBV19 and TRBJ2-5; D is uncertain. Germline V gives CDR1 LNHDA, CDR2 SQIVND (reference sequence). The CDR3 contains 13 residues. The V end lost 2 bases, the J end lost 3 bases, and 7 bases lay between the germline ends. The CDR3 region is CASSIWLEETQYF. The CDR3 DNA reads as TGTGCCAGTAGTATATGGTTAGAAGAGACCCAGTACTTC.

The V call is TRBV3-1 (or the pseudogene TRBV3-2), the J call TRBJ2-3, with TRBD2 matching 15 bases. The trim removed 2 bases at V and 4 bases at J, leaving 7 bases unmatched. Germline assignment: CDR1 LGHDT and CDR2 YNNKEL (reference sequence). The CDR3 has 18 residues. The CDR3 DNA reads TGTGCCAGCAGCCAATGGACTAGCGGGGGGGCCTATCCAGATACGCAGTATTTT. It codes for CASSQWTSGGAYPDTQYF.

The J gene is TRBJ2-1, the V gene TRBV3-1 (or the pseudogene TRBV3-2); 8 nucleotides align to TRBD2. CDR3 length: 16 residues. V lost 1 base to trimming and J lost 1 base; unmatched junction nucleotides: 3. Looked up from germline, CDR1 is LGHDT and CDR2 is YNNKEL (reference sequence). CDR3 amino acids: CASSQVAGGSYNEQFF. The CDR3 coding sequence is TGTGCCAGCAGCCAAGTCGCGGGAGGATCCTACAATGAGCAGTTCTTC.

V is TRBV7-9 and J is TRBJ2-3, with 9 bases identical to TRBD2. The trim removed 7 bases at V and 4 bases at J, leaving 6 bases unmatched. The germline CDR1 and CDR2 sequences are SEHNR and FQNEAQ (reference sequence). CDR3 length: 14 amino acids. This chain's CDR3 is CASNPAGGPDTQYF. The CDR3 DNA reads as TGTGCCAGCAACCCAGCGGGGGGCCCAGATACGCAGTATTTT.

The rearrangement uses TRBV2 and TRBJ1-6; 11 bases map to TRBD1. The J segment lost 6 bases and the V segment lost 6 bases, leaving 7 bases of the junction unmatched. Per germline, CDR1 SNHLY and CDR2 FYNNEI. The length of the CDR3 is 16 residues. In nucleotides, the CDR3 is TGTGCCAGCAGCACTCCCGGGACAGGGGGTAATTCACCCCTCCACTTT. This sequence encodes CASSTPGTGGNSPLHF.

This chain links TRBV9 with TRBJ2-6; 8 bases match TRBD1. The CDR3 extends over 16 amino acids. The junction had 4 bases not matched to a gene; V was cut back by 3 bases and J by 2 bases. The germline CDR1 and CDR2 sequences are SGDLS and YYNGEE. The CDR3 region is CASSASQGAGANVLTF. In DNA form, the CDR3 reads TGTGCCAGCAGCGCCTCACAGGGGGCTGGGGCCAACGTCCTGACTTTC.

This clone came up many times. The chain has TRBV18 and TRBJ1-5, with 9 bases that match TRBD1. V was clipped by 3 bases and J by 6 bases; unmatched bases: 3. Germline V gene sequence: CDR1 KGHSH, CDR2 LQKENI. The CDR3 spans 14 residues. CDR3 region: CASSPGTGSQPQHF. In nucleotides, the CDR3 is TGTGCCAGCTCACCGGGGACAGGGTCTCAGCCCCAGCATTTT. Based on the CDR3 plus reference TRBV18 and TRBJ1-5, the full variable domain is NAGVMQNPRHLVRRRGQEARLRCSPMKGHSHVYWYRQLPEEGLKFMVYLQKENIIDESGMPKERFSAEFPKEGPSILRIQQVVRGDSAAYFCASSPGTGSQPQHFGDGTRLSIL.

This chain joins TRBV30 and TRBJ1-5; 7 nucleotides line up with TRBD1. This CDR3 has 15 residues. After removal of 2 bases from V and 6 bases from J, the junction contained 10 bases not matched to a gene. The germline V gene has CDR1 GTSNPN and CDR2 SVGIG (reference sequence). The CDR3 reads CAWSMGQTISQPQHF. CDR3 nucleotide sequence: TGTGCCTGGAGTATGGGACAGACGATTAGTCAGCCCCAGCATTTT.

CDR3 in amino acids: CASSRDRPGEQYF. The CDR3 region has the DNA TGTGCCAGCAGCCGGGACAGGCCCGGGGAGCAGTACTTC. The genes are TRBV11-1 and TRBJ2-7; 8 nucleotides agree with TRBD1. V was clipped by 5 bases and J by 7 bases; unmatched bases: 7. CDR3 length: 13 amino acids. Germline V CDR1 and CDR2: SGHAT, FQDESV (reference sequence).

V gene TRBV30 combines with J gene TRBJ1-2, with 7 bases that match TRBD1. Unmatched junction bases numbered 5, after V lost 4 bases and J lost 6 bases. The germline gives CDR1 GTSNPN, CDR2 SVGIG (reference sequence). This CDR3 region has 12 residues. Here the CDR3 reads CAWNQDRNGYTF. The CDR3 nucleotides are TGTGCCTGGAACCAGGACAGGAATGGCTACACCTTC.

Concerning this clone itself: A junction boundary mismatches the germline segment, possibly from a read error. CDR3 DNA: TGTGCCAGCAGTTTCCAGTTCCTAGCGGGACACAACTTC. Amino acids: CASSFQFLAGHNF. The rearrangement joins TRBV12-3 or TRBV12-4 to TRBJ2-7; TRBD2 matches at 9 bases. The CDR3 covers 13 residues.

This CDR3 is CSVEPSLGYNEQFF. As DNA, the CDR3 is TGCAGCGTTGAACCTAGTCTAGGTTACAATGAGCAGTTCTTC. The chain joins TRBV29-1 to TRBJ2-1; no definite D call. Germline CDR1 reads SQVTM; CDR2 reads ANQGSEA. Between the trimmed V and J ends, which lost 2 bases and 4 bases, there was a span of 12 bases. There are 14 residues in the CDR3.

This chain links TRBV23-1 with TRBJ2-1, with D possibly matching TRBD1 (6 bases). TRBV23-1 is classed as an ORF, of uncertain function. The CDR3 totals 14 residues. The V end was cut by 2 bases, the J end by 1 base, with 6 bases between. This chain's CDR3 is CASSQTGSYNEQFF. The CDR3 nucleotides are TGCGCCAGCAGTCAAACAGGGTCCTACAATGAGCAGTTCTTC.